The 8 T cell receptor beta chains below were found in one sample sequenced in a study of cytomegalovirus exposure and HLA in healthy donors. Some clones are missing from TCRdb's copy, which holds only in-frame ones; the method was immunoSEQ multiplex PCR. Among some 110,000 clones listed, 70% to 90% were seen once. Sample: PBMCs. Every receptor here comes from a man aged 18 to 29 in good health and CMV-seropositive.

The rearrangement uses TRBV29-1 and TRBJ2-4; 9 nucleotides align to TRBD1. After removal of 0 bases from V and 7 bases from J, the junction contained 1 base not matched to a gene. CDR3 size: 13 residues. The germline gives CDR1 SQVTM, CDR2 ANQGSEA. CDR3 coding DNA: TGCAGCGTTGAAGAAGACAGGGGGAACATTCAGTACTTC. Translation: CSVEEDRGNIQYF.

The genes are TRBV18 and TRBJ2-7, with 9 bases matching TRBD1. This CDR3 is built from 14 residues. Trimming at V came to 3 bases and at J to 6 bases, leaving 6 bases not matched to a gene. Germline CDR1 is KGHSH and CDR2 is LQKENI. CDR3 in amino acids: CASSPTGGYLEQYF. The CDR3 DNA is TGTGCCAGCTCACCTACAGGGGGCTACCTCGAGCAGTACTTC.

The rearrangement joins TRBV5-1 to TRBJ2-5, with TRBD2 matching over 7 bases. Germline CDR1 SGHRS, CDR2 YFSETQ. Trimming took 0 bases from V and 3 from J; bases not matched to a gene: 2. The CDR3 sequence is 14 residues long. CDR3 nucleotide sequence: TGCGCCAGCAGCTTGGGGCGGGGGAAAGAGACCCAGTACTTC. Its translation: CASSLGRGKETQYF.

J is TRBJ2-3 and V is TRBV5-6, with 13 bases that match TRBD2. Trimming at V came to 4 bases and at J to 7 bases, leaving 6 bases not matched to a gene. The CDR3 contains 15 residues. Germline loops: CDR1 SGHDT, CDR2 YYEEEE. The CDR3 DNA sequence: TGTGCCAGCAGCCTTCCGACTAGCGGGGGGAATACGCAGTATTTT. Protein sequence: CASSLPTSGGNTQYF.

The chain joins TRBV4-3 to TRBJ1-2, with 8 bases lining up with TRBD1. Trimming cost V 0 bases and J 0 bases; bases outside gene matches: 9. The CDR3 has 18 residues. Germline assignment: CDR1 LGHNA and CDR2 YSLEER. CDR3 residues: CASSQDPDRGLTNYGYTF. Written as DNA, the CDR3 is TGCGCCAGCAGCCAAGATCCCGACAGGGGATTAACTAACTATGGCTACACCTTC.

This chain links TRBV28 with TRBJ1-1; 9 bases agree with TRBD1. Trimming at V came to 6 bases and at J to 1 base, leaving 9 bases not matched to a gene. Germline loops: CDR1 MDHEN, CDR2 SYDVKM. The CDR3 contains 16 residues. CDR3 bases: TGTGCCAGCAGGGGGGACAGGGCGCCAAGGAACACTGAAGCTTTCTTT. Protein product: CASRGDRAPRNTEAFF.

This clone was observed a single time. The chain combines TRBV11-1 with TRBJ2-7; 7 bases are shared with TRBD1. Germline V CDR1 and CDR2: SGHAT, FQDESV (reference sequence). Trimming cost V 3 bases and J 5 bases; bases outside gene matches: 7. The CDR3 totals 14 residues. CDR3 protein: CASSFNTGDHEQYF. As DNA, the CDR3 is TGTGCCAGCAGCTTCAACACAGGGGACCACGAGCAGTACTTC.

This chain links TRBV7-9 with TRBJ2-7; 10 bases align to TRBD2. Germline V gene data show CDR1 as SEHNR and CDR2 as FQNEAQ (reference sequence). The CDR3 totals 15 residues. Trimming took 5 bases from V and 0 from J; bases not matched to a gene: 4. The CDR3 region has the DNA TGTGCCAGCAGCACACAGCGGGGGGGCTCCTACGAGCAGTACTTC. Translating gives CASSTQRGGSYEQYF.